This TCR beta chain was sequenced for a study of T cell changes during pregnancy in multiple sclerosis. TCRdb keeps only in-frame clones here, not all; method: immunoSEQ multiplex PCR. The sample holds approximately 70,000 clones; about 92% are singletons and the top ten take approximately 1.1%. This TCR was sampled from a female donor with multiple sclerosis, enrolled in a pregnancy study. Sequenced here: peripheral blood, sampled in the third trimester of pregnancy.

The CDR3 sequence is CASSFDNPRDRVYNEQFF. CDR3 sequence (DNA): TGTGCCAGCAGCTTTGATAATCCCCGGGACAGGGTATACAATGAGCAGTTCTTC. The chain combines TRBV7-2 with TRBJ2-1; 9 bases agree with TRBD1. The CDR3 totals 18 residues. With V trimmed by 3 bases and J by 4 bases, 13 bases remained unmatched. From germline, CDR1 is SGHTA and CDR2 FQGNSA.